This TCR beta chain was found in a study of early T cells in non-severe SARS-CoV-2 infection. Across the whole study: Sequencing was performed on bulk RNA from unsorted whole blood, leaving chains unpaired.

This clonotype was seen a handful of times. V lost 0 bases and J lost 4, with 13 bases in between. CDR1 is MNHEY and CDR2 is SVGAGI in the germline V gene. CDR3 length: 15 residues. From the 5' RACE reads, TCRdb called clonotypes with MiXCR, one entry per CDR3 protein. The sample carries under 60,000 distinct CDR3 sequences, around 9.3% recorded once. The chain links TRBV6-5 to TRBJ2-7; D is ambiguous. The sample consisted of whole blood, taken at baseline. This sequence originates from an adult who was a healthcare worker with PCR-confirmed SARS-CoV-2 infection or an uninfected control (not recorded which). The CDR3 coding sequence is TGTGCCAGCAGTTACTCGTTGCGGACCCTGTACGAGCAGTACTTC. Its protein is CASSYSLRTLYEQYF.